The 10 T cell receptor beta chains below come from one sample, sequenced in a study of blood T cells in healthy people across ages. Primed by a sample-barcoded 5' primer and a J-beta primer mix, a second PCR proceeded for 7 to 11 cycles. TCRdb reprocessed the 5' RACE reads via MiXCR and lists one record per CDR3 protein. The sample carries about 1.8 million distinct CDR3 sequences, 49% recorded once. The source material was blood. These receptors were taken from a woman in her thirties or forties in good health.

The chain employs TRBV9 and TRBJ2-7, with 10 bases aligning to TRBD1. The CDR3 is 14 amino acids. From germline, CDR1 is SGDLS and CDR2 YYNGEE. V shed 0 bases, J shed 7 bases, and the junction held 4 bases outside the gene matches. In DNA form, the CDR3 reads TGTGCCAGCAGCGTAGGACAGGGGGCTGGTGAGCAGTACTTC. The encoded protein is CASSVGQGAGEQYF.

V is TRBV28 and J is TRBJ1-2; D unclear. V gave up 6 bases and J gave up 4 bases, with 12 bases separating them. Germline CDR1 is MDHEN and CDR2 is SYDVKM. The CDR3 runs 13 residues. The DNA for the CDR3 is TGTGCCAGCAGACGATCAGATCCCTATGGCTACACCTTC. Its protein product is CASRRSDPYGYTF.

This clonotype has more than one count but fewer than ten. This chain connects TRBV7-3 to TRBJ2-7; no definite D call. Per germline, CDR1 SGHTA and CDR2 FQGTGA. CDR3 size: 15 residues. Trimming left V 5 bases short and J 5 bases short, with 19 bases between. This chain's CDR3 is CASSPTGLGYNEQYF. The CDR3 DNA reads TGTGCCAGCAGCCCAACCGGGTTAGGGTACAACGAGCAGTACTTC.

The J gene is TRBJ1-6, the V gene TRBV7-2; D might be TRBD1 (5 bases). Germline V gene lookup returns CDR1 SGHTA and CDR2 FQGNSA. Trimming stripped 7 bases from V and 5 bases from J, with 15 bases between. The length of the CDR3 is 15 residues. CDR3 sequence reads: CASIPGRADNSPLHF. CDR3 sequence (DNA): TGTGCCAGCATACCCGGCAGGGCTGATAATTCACCCCTCCACTTT.

This clonotype was detected a few times. The genes are TRBV24-1 and TRBJ1-2; 9 bases fit TRBD1. Germline V gene data show CDR1 as KGHDR and CDR2 as SFDVKD. The ends lost 3 bases at V and 2 bases at J; junction bases unmatched: 3. The CDR3 is 15 residues long. The CDR3 reads CATSDGGQGNYGYTF. The CDR3 nucleotides are TGTGCCACCAGTGATGGGGGACAGGGAAACTATGGCTACACCTTC.

This sequence joins TRBV7-8 and TRBJ1-2; weak D call: TRBD1 (5 bases). The CDR3 is 16 amino acids. Germline V lookup: CDR1 SGHVS, CDR2 FQNEAQ. V lost 5 bases to trimming and J lost 6 bases, with 22 bases between them. CDR3 sequence: CASSRGRRVSGDGYTF. For the CDR3, the DNA is TGTGCCAGCAGCCGGGGACGGAGGGTCAGTGGAGATGGCTACACCTTC.

This clonotype showed up just a few times. V is TRBV3-1 and J is TRBJ2-7, with 8 positions matching TRBD1. The V gene's germline CDR1 is LGHDT and CDR2 YNNKEL (reference sequence). V was pared by 0 bases and J by 3 bases, with 7 bases of the junction left unmatched. The CDR3 has 16 amino acids. The CDR3 is CASSQEWRQGNYEQYF. In DNA form, the CDR3 reads TGTGCCAGCAGCCAAGAATGGAGACAGGGGAACTACGAGCAGTACTTC.

The chain joins TRBV2 to TRBJ2-1; TRBD2 matches 9 bases. The length of the CDR3 is 17 residues. Germline assignment: CDR1 SNHLY and CDR2 FYNNEI. Trimming at V came to 3 bases and at J to 8 bases, leaving 14 bases not matched to a gene. CDR3 protein: CASSDSALAGKRDEQFF. CDR3 nucleotides: TGTGCCAGCAGTGACTCCGCGCTAGCGGGGAAGAGGGATGAGCAGTTCTTC.

The chain links TRBV20-1 to TRBJ1-2; D might be TRBD1 (5 bases). CDR1 and CDR2 from the germline V gene are DFQATT and SNEGSKA (reference sequence). Trimming cost V 7 bases and J 1 base, with 16 bases left between them. This CDR3 region has 14 residues. As DNA, the CDR3 is TGCAGTGGCGGTACCGGGGCCGTTAACTATGGCTACACCTTC. This gives the protein CSGGTGAVNYGYTF.

This clonotype was picked up many times. The chain joins TRBV7-2 to TRBJ2-5; D tentatively reads TRBD1 or TRBD2 (7 bases each). The CDR3 runs to 17 residues. V was pared by 4 bases and J by 0 bases, with 18 bases between. Germline assignment: CDR1 SGHTA and CDR2 FQGNSA. CDR3 residues: CASSSKPGGANQETQYF. CDR3 in DNA: TGTGCCAGCAGCTCAAAGCCAGGGGGGGCAAACCAAGAGACCCAGTACTTC. The entire variable domain, with the rest obtained from reference TRBV7-2 and TRBJ2-5, is as follows: GAGVSQSPSNKVTEKGKDVELRCDPISGHTALYWYRQSLGQGLEFLIYFQGNSAPDKSGLPSDRFSAERTGGSVSTLTIQRTQQEDSAVYLCASSSKPGGANQETQYFGPGTRLLVL.